The 7 T cell receptor beta chains listed next were all sequenced from one sample in a study of T-cell reconstitution after alpha-beta-depleted transplantation in children (TCRdb year 2016). The library was generated by PCR. The sequencing machine was an Illumina HiSeq 2500. TCR library preparation used molecular barcoding, with unique molecular identifiers applied to normalize quantification of the TCRbeta repertoire. Using fastp at Q25 and MiXCR, TCRdb reprocessed the public reads and kept productive beta chains. One record per CDR3 amino acid sequence lists the most common genes and DNA. Present in this sample are about 610,000 distinct CDR3 sequences, over 9.5% of which were seen just once. The biggest ten clones account for about 4% of the sample. Sequencing was performed on PBMCs from the stem cell graft donor, taken from the stem cell graft. Receptors originate from a human donor who donated a stem cell graft to a child with acute myeloid leukemia.

This clonotype was seen repeatedly, ten times or more. This sequence joins TRBV5-1 and TRBJ2-1, with a possible D match to TRBD2 (5 bases). The CDR3 contains 15 residues. The germline V gene has CDR1 SGHRS and CDR2 YFSETQ. V was cut by 0 bases and J by 2 bases, with 9 bases left in between. CDR3 residues: CASSLAGVAYNEQFF. The CDR3 region has the DNA TGCGCCAGCAGCTTGGCCGGGGTAGCCTACAATGAGCAGTTCTTC.

A few counts support this clonotype. The chain couples TRBV20-1 to TRBJ2-1, with D hard to call. Germline CDR1 DFQATT, CDR2 SNEGSKA (reference sequence). Trimming took 4 bases from V and 0 from J, leaving 7 bases between them. This CDR3 contains 13 residues. CDR3 region: CSATSSSYNEQFF. The DNA for the CDR3 is TGCAGTGCTACGAGCAGCTCCTACAATGAGCAGTTCTTC.

The table lists this clonotype with a few counts. The CDR3 spells CASSQVAGRGYEQYF. The CDR3 DNA follows: TGTGCCAGCAGCCAAGTAGCGGGACGGGGGTACGAGCAGTACTTC. The chain combines TRBV3-1 with TRBJ2-7; 8 positions agree with TRBD2. Trimming at V came to 1 base and at J to 4 bases, leaving 6 bases not matched to a gene. The CDR3 is 15 amino acids. In germline, CDR1 is LGHDT, CDR2 YNNKEL (reference sequence).

The J gene is TRBJ1-2, the V gene TRBV12-3 or TRBV12-4; a possible D gene is TRBD1 (5 bases). The V end lost 9 bases, the J end lost 7 bases, and 36 bases lay between the germline ends. This CDR3 contains 19 residues. The CDR3 region is CASSPLRRGTLHTKGGYTF. The CDR3 nucleotides are TGTGCCAGTAGTCCTCTCCGTCGGGGCACCCTGCACACAAAGGGTGGCTACACCTTC.

This clonotype turned up a few times. The chain links TRBV7-6 to TRBJ2-2; the D is unclear. Germline V gene data show CDR1 as SGHVS and CDR2 as FNYEAQ. The CDR3 covers 10 residues. CDR3 residues: CVWSTGELFF. In DNA form, the CDR3 reads TGTGTGTGGTCCACCGGGGAGCTGTTTTTT.

The gene calls are TRBV5-1 and TRBJ1-2; 11 bases are a match to TRBD1. This CDR3 has 16 amino acids. The junction had 8 bases not matched to a gene; V was cut back by 2 bases and J by 5 bases. Germline loops: CDR1 SGHRS, CDR2 YFSETQ. CDR3: CASSLLRDRGIYGYTF. The CDR3 nucleotides read TGCGCCAGCAGCTTACTTCGGGACAGGGGGATATATGGCTACACCTTC.

Many counts were recorded for this clonotype. The chain recombines TRBV5-1 with TRBJ2-5; no reliable D call. The CDR3 length is 14 residues. Trimming stripped 0 bases from V and 1 base from J, with 7 bases between. Germline lookup yields CDR1 SGHRS and CDR2 YFSETQ. In nucleotides, the CDR3 is TGCGCCAGCAGCTTGGACCGTCCCCAAGAGACCCAGTACTTC. Translating gives CASSLDRPQETQYF. Drawing the rest from reference TRBV5-1 and TRBJ2-5, the complete variable domain is KAGVTQTPRYLIKTRGQQVTLSCSPISGHRSVSWYQQTPGQGLQFLFEYFSETQRNKGNFPGRFSGRQFSNSRSEMNVSTLELGDSALYLCASSLDRPQETQYFGPGTRLLVL.